A single T cell receptor (beta chain) is shown here with its context. The data stem from a study of blood T cell repertoires in COVID-19. The wider study: From the United States, Italy and Spain came samples of acute and convalescent COVID-19. T cells, B-cell-depleted T cells, or PBMCs supplied cDNA or gDNA.

The germline V gene encodes CDR1 DFQATT and CDR2 SNEGSKA (reference sequence). This CDR3 region has 11 residues. J lost 8 bases, V lost 5 bases, and 3 bases had no gene match. Per the original methods: Using reference gene primer amplification, nucleated cell counts were estimated. Sequencing used immunoSEQ multiplex PCR; TCRdb keeps in-frame clones, though not all of them. That table supplies the V and J calls and clone size; D and trimming were determined from the DNA. This sample yields roughly 100,000 clones, of which approximately 79% are seen a single time; more than 15% belongs to the top ten.

Sequences were obtained from peripheral blood. The chain combines TRBV20-1 with TRBJ1-2; TRBD1 aligns across 9 bases. The sequence came from a woman older than 75 with active or convalescent COVID-19. This chain's CDR3 is CSAGQGNGYTF. Written as DNA, the CDR3 is TGCAGTGCTGGACAGGGGAACGGCTACACCTTC.